The present entry profiles one T cell receptor beta chain with its context. This CDR3 spans 14 amino acids. CDR1 is SGHRS and CDR2 is YFSETQ in the germline V gene. V lost 0 bases to trimming and J lost 5 bases; unmatched junction nucleotides: 0. Per the original data handling: Scientists estimated how many nucleated cells there were by amplifying reference gene primers. TCRdb's copy holds only in-frame clones and misses some; the assay was immunoSEQ multiplex PCR. V and J calls and clone size follow that table, whereas D and trimming were derived from the DNA. This sample has a few hundred thousand clones, with 75% to 85% found just once. The data belong to a study of blood T cell repertoires in COVID-19.

Sequences were obtained from peripheral blood. The TCR comes from a middle-aged woman who had recovered from COVID-19. The chain combines TRBV5-1 with TRBJ2-2, with 8 bases identical to TRBD1. The CDR3, as DNA: TGCGCCAGCAGCTTGGGGACAGGGACCGGGGAGCTGTTTTTT. Amino acid sequence: CASSLGTGTGELFF.